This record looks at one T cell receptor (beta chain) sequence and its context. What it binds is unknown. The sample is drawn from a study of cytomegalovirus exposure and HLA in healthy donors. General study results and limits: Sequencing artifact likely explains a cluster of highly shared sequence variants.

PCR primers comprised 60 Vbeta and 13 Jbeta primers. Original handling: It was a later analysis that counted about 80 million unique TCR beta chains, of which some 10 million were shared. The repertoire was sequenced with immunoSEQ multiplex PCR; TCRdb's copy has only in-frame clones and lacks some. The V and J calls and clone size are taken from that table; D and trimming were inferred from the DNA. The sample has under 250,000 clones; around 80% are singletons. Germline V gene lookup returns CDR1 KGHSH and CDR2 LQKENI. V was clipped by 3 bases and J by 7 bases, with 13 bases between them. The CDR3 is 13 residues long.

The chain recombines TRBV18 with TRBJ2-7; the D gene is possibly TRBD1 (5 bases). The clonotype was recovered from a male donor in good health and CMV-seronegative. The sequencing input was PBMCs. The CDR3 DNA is TGTGCCAGCTCACCCCCGGGTGGGGCGGAGCAGTACTTC. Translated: CASSPPGGAEQYF.